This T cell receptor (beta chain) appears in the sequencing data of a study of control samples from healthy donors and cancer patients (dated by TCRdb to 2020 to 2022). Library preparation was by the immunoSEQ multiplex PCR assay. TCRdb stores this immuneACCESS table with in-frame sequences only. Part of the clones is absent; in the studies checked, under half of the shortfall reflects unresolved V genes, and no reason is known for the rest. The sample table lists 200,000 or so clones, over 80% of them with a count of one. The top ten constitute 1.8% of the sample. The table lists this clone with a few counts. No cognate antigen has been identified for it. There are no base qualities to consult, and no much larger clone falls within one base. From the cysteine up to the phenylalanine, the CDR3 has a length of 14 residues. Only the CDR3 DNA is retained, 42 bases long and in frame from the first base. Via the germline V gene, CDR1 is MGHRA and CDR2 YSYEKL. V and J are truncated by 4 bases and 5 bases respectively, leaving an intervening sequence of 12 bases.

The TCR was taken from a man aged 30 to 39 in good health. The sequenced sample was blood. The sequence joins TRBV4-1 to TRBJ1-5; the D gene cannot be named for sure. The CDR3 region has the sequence CASSPIGTDQPQHF. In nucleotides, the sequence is TGCGCCAGCAGCCCGATTGGTACAGATCAGCCCCAGCATTTT.